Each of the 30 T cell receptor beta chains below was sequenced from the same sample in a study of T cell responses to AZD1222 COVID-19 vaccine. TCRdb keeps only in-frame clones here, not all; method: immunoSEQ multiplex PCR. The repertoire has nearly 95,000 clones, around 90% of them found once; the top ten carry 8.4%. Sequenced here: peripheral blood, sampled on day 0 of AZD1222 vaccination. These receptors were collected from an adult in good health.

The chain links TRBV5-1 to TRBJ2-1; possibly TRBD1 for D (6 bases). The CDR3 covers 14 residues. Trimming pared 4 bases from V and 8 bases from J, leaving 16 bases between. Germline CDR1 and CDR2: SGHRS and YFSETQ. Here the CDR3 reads CASSPRTGYDEQFF. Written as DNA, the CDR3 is TGCGCCAGCAGCCCCCGAACAGGGTACGATGAGCAGTTCTTC.

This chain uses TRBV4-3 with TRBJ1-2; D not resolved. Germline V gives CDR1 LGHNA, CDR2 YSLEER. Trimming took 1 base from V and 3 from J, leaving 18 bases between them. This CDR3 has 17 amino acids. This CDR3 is CASSQVFGQAEDYGYTF. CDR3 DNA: TGCGCCAGCAGCCAAGTGTTTGGGCAAGCGGAGGACTATGGCTACACCTTC.

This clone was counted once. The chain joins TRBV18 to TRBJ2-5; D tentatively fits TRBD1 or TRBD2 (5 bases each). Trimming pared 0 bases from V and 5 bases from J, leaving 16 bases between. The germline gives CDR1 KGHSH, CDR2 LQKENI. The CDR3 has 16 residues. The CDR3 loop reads CASSPPLGASAETQYF. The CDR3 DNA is TGTGCCAGCTCACCACCACTAGGGGCGTCTGCGGAGACCCAGTACTTC.

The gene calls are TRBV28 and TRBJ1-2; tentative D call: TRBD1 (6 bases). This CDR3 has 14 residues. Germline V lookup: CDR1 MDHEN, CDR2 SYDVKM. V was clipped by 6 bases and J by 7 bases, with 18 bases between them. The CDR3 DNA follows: TGTGCCAGCAGCCCTTCCGAGGGGGACCGTGGCTACACCTTC. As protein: CASSPSEGDRGYTF.

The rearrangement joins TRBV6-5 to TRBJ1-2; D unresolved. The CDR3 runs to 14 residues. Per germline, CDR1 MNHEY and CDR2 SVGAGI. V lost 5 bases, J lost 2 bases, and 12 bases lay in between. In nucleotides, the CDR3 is TGTGCCAGCAGTAGTCCCGGCGGCAACTATGGCTACACCTTC. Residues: CASSSPGGNYGYTF.

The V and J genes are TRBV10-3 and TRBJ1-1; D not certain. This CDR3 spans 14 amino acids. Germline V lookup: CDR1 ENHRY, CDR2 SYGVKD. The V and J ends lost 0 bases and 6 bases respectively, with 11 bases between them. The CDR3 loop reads CAISESVYKSEAFF. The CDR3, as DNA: TGTGCCATCAGTGAGTCGGTGTACAAGTCTGAAGCTTTCTTT.

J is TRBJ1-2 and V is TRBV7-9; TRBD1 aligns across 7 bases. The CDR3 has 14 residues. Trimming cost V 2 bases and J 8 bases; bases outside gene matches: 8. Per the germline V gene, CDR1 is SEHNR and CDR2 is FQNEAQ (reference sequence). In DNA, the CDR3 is TGTGCCAGCAGCTTAATAGGGGGCGCGGAGGGCTACACCTTC. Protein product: CASSLIGGAEGYTF.

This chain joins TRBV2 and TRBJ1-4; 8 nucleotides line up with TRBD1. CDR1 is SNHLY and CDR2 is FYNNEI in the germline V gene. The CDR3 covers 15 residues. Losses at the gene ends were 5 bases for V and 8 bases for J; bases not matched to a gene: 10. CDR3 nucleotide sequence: TGTGCCAGCAGTTTTCAGAACACAGGGGGAGAAAAACTGTTTTTT. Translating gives CASSFQNTGGEKLFF.

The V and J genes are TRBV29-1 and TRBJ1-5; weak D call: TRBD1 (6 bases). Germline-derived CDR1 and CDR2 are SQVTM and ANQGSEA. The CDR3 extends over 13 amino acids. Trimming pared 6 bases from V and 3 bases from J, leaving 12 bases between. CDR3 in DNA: TGCAGCGTGGGTGACAGGCTCAATCAGCCCCAGCATTTT. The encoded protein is CSVGDRLNQPQHF. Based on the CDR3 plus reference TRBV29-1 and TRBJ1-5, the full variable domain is SAVISQKPSRDICQRGTSLTIQCQVDSQVTMMFWYRQQPGQSLTLIATANQGSEATYESGFVIDKFPISRPNLTFSTLTVSNMSPEDSSIYLCSVGDRLNQPQHFGDGTRLSIL.

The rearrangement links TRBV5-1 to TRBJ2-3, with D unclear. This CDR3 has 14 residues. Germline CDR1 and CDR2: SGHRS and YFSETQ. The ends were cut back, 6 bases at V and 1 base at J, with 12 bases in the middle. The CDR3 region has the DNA TGCGCCAGCAAGAGAAGTGGGGGCACAGATACGCAGTATTTT. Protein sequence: CASKRSGGTDTQYF.

For the CDR3, the DNA is TGTGCCACCAGCAGAGGACAGGGATCCTACGAGCAGTACTTC. This translates into CATSRGQGSYEQYF. The rearrangement joins TRBV15 to TRBJ2-7; 7 positions agree with TRBD1. Germline-derived CDR1 and CDR2 are LNHNV and YYDKDF (reference sequence). V dropped 1 base and J dropped 1; count of bases not matched to a gene: 1. The CDR3 totals 14 residues. The variable domain in full, with the rest retrieved from reference TRBV15 and TRBJ2-7, is DAMVIQNPRYQVTQFGKPVTLSCSQTLNHNVMYWYQQKSSQAPKLLFHYYDKDFNNEADTPDNFQSRRPNTSFCFLDIRSPGLGDTAMYLCATSRGQGSYEQYFGPGTRLTVT.

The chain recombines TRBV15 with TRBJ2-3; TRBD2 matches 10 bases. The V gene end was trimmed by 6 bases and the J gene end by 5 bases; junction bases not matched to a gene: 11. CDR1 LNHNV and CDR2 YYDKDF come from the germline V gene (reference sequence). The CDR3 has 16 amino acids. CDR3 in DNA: TGTGCCACCAGGGATTGGCTAGCGGGGGATGGAGATACGCAGTATTTT. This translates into CATRDWLAGDGDTQYF.

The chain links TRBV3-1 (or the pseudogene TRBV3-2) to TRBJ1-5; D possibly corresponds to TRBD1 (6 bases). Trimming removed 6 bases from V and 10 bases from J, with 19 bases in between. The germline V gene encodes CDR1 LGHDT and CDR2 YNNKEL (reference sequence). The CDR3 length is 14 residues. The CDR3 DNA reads TGTGCCAGCAGTCTTACGACAGGAAAGCTCCCCCAGCATTTT. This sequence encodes CASSLTTGKLPQHF.

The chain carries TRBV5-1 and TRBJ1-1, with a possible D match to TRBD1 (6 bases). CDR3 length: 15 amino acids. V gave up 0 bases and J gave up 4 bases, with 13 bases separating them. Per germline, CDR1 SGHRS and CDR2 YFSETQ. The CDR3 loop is CASSLEGGLVTEAFF. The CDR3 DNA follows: TGCGCCAGCAGCTTGGAAGGGGGTCTCGTCACTGAAGCTTTCTTT.

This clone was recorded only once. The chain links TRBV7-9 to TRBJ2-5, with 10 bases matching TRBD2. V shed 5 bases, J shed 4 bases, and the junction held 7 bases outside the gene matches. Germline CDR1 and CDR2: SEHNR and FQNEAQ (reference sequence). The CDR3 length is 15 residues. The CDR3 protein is CASSPSGGAGETQYF. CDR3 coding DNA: TGTGCCAGCAGCCCCAGCGGGGGGGCCGGAGAGACCCAGTACTTC.

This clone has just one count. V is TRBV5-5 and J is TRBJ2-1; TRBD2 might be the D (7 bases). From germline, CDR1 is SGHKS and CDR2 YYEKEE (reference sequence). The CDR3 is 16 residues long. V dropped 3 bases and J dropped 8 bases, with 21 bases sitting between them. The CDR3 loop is CASSSAAGALSDEQFF. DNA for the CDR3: TGTGCCAGCAGCTCGGCTGCGGGGGCTCTGTCCGATGAGCAGTTCTTC. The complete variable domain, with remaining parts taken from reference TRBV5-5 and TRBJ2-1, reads DAGVTQSPTHLIKTRGQQVTLRCSPISGHKSVSWYQQVLGQGPQFIFQYYEKEERGRGNFPDRFSARQFPNYSSELNVNALLLGDSALYLCASSSAAGALSDEQFFGPGTRLTVL.

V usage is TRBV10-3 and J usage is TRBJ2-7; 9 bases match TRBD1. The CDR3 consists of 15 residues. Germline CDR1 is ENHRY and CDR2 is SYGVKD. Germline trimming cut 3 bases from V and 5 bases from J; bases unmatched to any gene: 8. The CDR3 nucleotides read TGTGCCATCAGTGATTACGGGACAGGGATAGACGAGCAGTACTTC. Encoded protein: CAISDYGTGIDEQYF.

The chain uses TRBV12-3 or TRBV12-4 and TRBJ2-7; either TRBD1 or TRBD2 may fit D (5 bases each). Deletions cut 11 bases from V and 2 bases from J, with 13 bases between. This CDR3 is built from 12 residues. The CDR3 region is CASGWGTYEQYF. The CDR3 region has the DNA TGTGCCTCAGGCTGGGGGACCTACGAGCAGTACTTC.

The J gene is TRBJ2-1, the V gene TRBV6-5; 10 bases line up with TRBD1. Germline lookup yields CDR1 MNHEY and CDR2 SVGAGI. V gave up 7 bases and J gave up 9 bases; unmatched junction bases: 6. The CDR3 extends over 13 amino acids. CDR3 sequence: CASIGQGEFEQFF. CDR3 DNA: TGTGCCAGCATCGGACAGGGGGAGTTTGAGCAGTTCTTC.

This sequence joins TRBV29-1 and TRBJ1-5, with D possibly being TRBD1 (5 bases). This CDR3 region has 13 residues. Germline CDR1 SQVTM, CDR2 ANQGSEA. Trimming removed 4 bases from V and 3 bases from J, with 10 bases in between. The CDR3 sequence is CSVVWGNNQPQHF. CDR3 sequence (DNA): TGCAGCGTTGTCTGGGGGAACAATCAGCCCCAGCATTTT.

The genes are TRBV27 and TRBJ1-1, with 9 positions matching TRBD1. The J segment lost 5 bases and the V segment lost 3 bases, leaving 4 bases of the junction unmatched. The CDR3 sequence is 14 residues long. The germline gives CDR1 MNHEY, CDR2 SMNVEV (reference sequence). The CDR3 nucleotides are TGTGCCAGCAGTTTCCGGACAGGGGATACTGAAGCTTTCTTT. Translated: CASSFRTGDTEAFF.

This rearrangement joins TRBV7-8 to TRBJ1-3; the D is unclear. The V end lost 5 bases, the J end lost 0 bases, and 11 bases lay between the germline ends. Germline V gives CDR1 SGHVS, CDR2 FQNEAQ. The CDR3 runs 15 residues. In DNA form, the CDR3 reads TGTGCCAGCAGCCCACAGAGGGACTCTGGAAACACCATATATTTT. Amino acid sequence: CASSPQRDSGNTIYF.

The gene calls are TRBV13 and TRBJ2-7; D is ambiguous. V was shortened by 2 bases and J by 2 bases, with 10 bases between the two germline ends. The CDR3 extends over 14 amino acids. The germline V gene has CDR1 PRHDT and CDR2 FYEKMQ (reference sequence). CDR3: CASSLMAAPYEQYF. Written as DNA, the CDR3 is TGTGCCAGCAGCTTAATGGCGGCTCCCTACGAGCAGTACTTC.

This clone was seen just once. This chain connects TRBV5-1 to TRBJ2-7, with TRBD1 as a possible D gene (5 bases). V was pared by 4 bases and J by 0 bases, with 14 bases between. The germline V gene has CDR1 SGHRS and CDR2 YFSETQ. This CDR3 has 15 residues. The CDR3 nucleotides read TGCGCCAGCAGCCATCAGGGCCGACTCTCCTACGAGCAGTACTTC. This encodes CASSHQGRLSYEQYF.

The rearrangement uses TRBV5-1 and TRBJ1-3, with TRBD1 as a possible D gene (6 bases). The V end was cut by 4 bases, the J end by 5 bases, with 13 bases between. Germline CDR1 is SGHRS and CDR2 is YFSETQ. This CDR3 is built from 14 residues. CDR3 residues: CASSEGTPRNTIYF. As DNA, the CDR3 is TGCGCCAGCAGCGAAGGGACACCACGAAACACCATATATTTT.

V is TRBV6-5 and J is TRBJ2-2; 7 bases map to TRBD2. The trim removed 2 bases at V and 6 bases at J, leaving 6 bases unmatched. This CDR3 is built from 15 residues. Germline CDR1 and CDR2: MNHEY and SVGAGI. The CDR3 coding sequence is TGTGCCAGCAGTTACGGGACTATCAGCTCCGGGGAGCTGTTTTTT. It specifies CASSYGTISSGELFF.

DNA for the CDR3: TGTGCCAGCAGCGTAGATTGGGACAGGGGGCGAGAGACCCAGTACTTC. Its protein is CASSVDWDRGRETQYF. This sequence joins TRBV9 and TRBJ2-5, with 12 bases matching TRBD1. V shed 0 bases, J shed 4 bases, and the junction held 4 bases outside the gene matches. CDR3 length: 16 amino acids. The germline V gene encodes CDR1 SGDLS and CDR2 YYNGEE.

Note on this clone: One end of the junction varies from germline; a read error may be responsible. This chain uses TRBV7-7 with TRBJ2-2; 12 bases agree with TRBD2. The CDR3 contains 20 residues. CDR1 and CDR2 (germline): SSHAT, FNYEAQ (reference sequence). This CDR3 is CASSLGARLAGDSNTGELFF. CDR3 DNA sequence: TGTGCTAGCAGCTTAGGTGCCCGACTAGCGGGGGACTCGAACACCGGGGAGCTGTTTTTT.

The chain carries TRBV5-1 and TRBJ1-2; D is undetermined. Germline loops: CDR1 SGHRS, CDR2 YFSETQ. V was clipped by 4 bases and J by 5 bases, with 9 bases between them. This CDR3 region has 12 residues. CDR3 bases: TGCGCCAGCAGCGAGGGAGCATATGGCTACACCTTC. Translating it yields CASSEGAYGYTF.

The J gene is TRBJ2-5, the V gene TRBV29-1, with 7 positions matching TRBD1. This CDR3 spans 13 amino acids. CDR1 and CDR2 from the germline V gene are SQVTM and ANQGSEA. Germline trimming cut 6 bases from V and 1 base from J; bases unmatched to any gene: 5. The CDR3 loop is CSVEGQIQETQYF. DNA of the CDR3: TGCAGCGTCGAGGGACAGATCCAAGAGACCCAGTACTTC.